This record concerns one T cell receptor beta chain sequence. What it recognizes is unknown. Trimming removed 1 base from V and 3 bases from J, with 12 bases in between. The CDR3 extends over 15 amino acids. Germline V gene data show CDR1 as MGHRA and CDR2 as YSYEKL. The data were taken from a study of blood T cells in healthy people across ages. It was with a sample-barcoded 5' primer and a J-beta primer mix that a second PCR of about 6 to 12 cycles was run. Carrying 12 random nucleotides, a template-switch adaptor labeled each individual cDNA molecule. One entry per CDR3 protein results from TCRdb running MiXCR on the 5' RACE reads. This table has about a million distinct CDR3 sequences, 35% to 45% appearing once. General observations from the study: Long-lived donors exceeded aged donors in naive CD4+ cells and diversity. Roughly linear declines in TCR beta diversity per million T cells occurred with age. Estimated diversity that came from one million T cells was considered an underestimate.

The clonotype comes from a man in his late teens or twenties in good health. Sample: blood. The chain links TRBV4-1 to TRBJ1-2; weak D call: TRBD1 (5 bases). The CDR3 here is CASSQGPGLDYGYTF. DNA for the CDR3: TGCGCCAGCAGCCAAGGGCCGGGGCTGGACTATGGCTACACCTTC.